The 5 T cell receptor beta chains listed next were all sequenced from one sample in a study of T cells in Graves' hyperthyroidism and ophthalmopathy. TCR beta CDR3 sequences were amplified from RNA transcripts. With the HTBI primer set, the TCR CDR3 went through a first round of RT-PCR. TCRdb reprocessed the multiplex PCR reads via MiXCR and lists one record per CDR3 protein. The data contain 350,000 to 400,000 distinct CDR3 sequences, about a fifth of them seen just once; the ten biggest clones take up about 4%. The specimen was blood. These receptors were taken from a woman between 18 and 29 years old with Graves' hyperthyroidism.

This clonotype was detected ten times or more. The chain joins TRBV12-3 or TRBV12-4 to TRBJ2-7; 10 bases match TRBD2. Trimming took 3 bases from V and 4 from J; bases not matched to a gene: 9. This CDR3 is built from 16 residues. The CDR3 region is CASSFRTSGVRYEQYF. The CDR3 DNA reads as TGTGCCAGCAGTTTTCGCACTAGCGGGGTTCGTTACGAGCAGTACTTC.

This clonotype showed up many times. The V and J genes are TRBV7-2 and TRBJ1-1, with D unclear. From germline, CDR1 is SGHTA and CDR2 FQGNSA. CDR3 length: 13 residues. The V gene lost 5 bases and the J gene lost 0 bases, with 7 bases spanning the gap. CDR3 in DNA: TGTGCCAGCAGCGGAAATATGAACACTGAAGCTTTCTTT. It is translated as CASSGNMNTEAFF.

This clonotype was counted at least ten times. In DNA, the CDR3 is TGTGCCAGCAGCTTAGATCAAAGCTACGAGCAGTACTTC. Protein product: CASSLDQSYEQYF. This rearrangement joins TRBV11-3 to TRBJ2-7, with D uncertain. V lost 0 bases to trimming and J lost 3 bases, with 6 bases between them. The CDR3 covers 13 residues. Germline lookup yields CDR1 SGHNT and CDR2 YENEEA.

Note on this clonotype: A much more abundant neighbour one base away suggests this may be a read error. The CDR3 spells CATSYWERGAFF. In DNA, the CDR3 is TGTGCCACCTCGTACTGGGAACGCGGAGCTTTCTTT. The rearrangement joins TRBV10-3 to TRBJ1-1; no clear D gene. The CDR3 extends over 12 amino acids. Trimming took 10 bases from V and 10 from J, leaving 19 bases between them. Germline CDR1 reads ENHRY; CDR2 reads SYGVKD.

Many counts were recorded for this clonotype. V gene TRBV6-1 combines with J gene TRBJ1-2, with TRBD1 identical over 8 bases. This CDR3 is built from 14 residues. V trimming: 6 bases; J trimming: 5 bases; junction bases outside the gene matches: 8. Germline V gene data show CDR1 as MNHNS and CDR2 as SASEGT. CDR3 nucleotide sequence: TGTGCCAGCAGCATGGACAGGGCGGGGTATGGCTACACCTTC. This sequence encodes CASSMDRAGYGYTF.